The next 17 T cell receptor beta chains were all read from a single sample in a study of T cells in Graves' hyperthyroidism and ophthalmopathy. RNA transcripts served as the template for amplifying TCR beta CDR3 regions. A first-round RT-PCR of the TCR CDR3 used the HTBI primer set. TCRdb reanalysed the multiplex PCR reads using MiXCR and keeps one entry per CDR3 protein. The sample yields 300,000 to 450,000 distinct CDR3 sequences, 20% to 25% seen once. Source material: blood. The receptors come from a man between 45 and 60 years old with Graves' hyperthyroidism.

This clonotype was detected ten times or more. The chain couples TRBV20-1 to TRBJ1-1; 9 bases agree with TRBD1. Germline CDR1 reads DFQATT; CDR2 reads SNEGSKA (reference sequence). The CDR3 sequence is 15 residues long. Trimming at V came to 0 bases and at J to 5 bases, leaving 7 bases not matched to a gene. The CDR3 DNA sequence: TGCAGTGCTAGAGATTTTGACAGGGGGGGGACTGAAGCTTTCTTT. This codes for CSARDFDRGGTEAFF.

The V and J genes are TRBV20-1 and TRBJ2-1; D remains unclear. Trimming removed 2 bases at V and 9 bases at J, with 11 bases between. The germline V gene has CDR1 DFQATT and CDR2 SNEGSKA (reference sequence). The CDR3 has 12 residues. CDR3 loop: CSARLRLSEQFF. The CDR3 DNA reads TGCAGTGCTAGACTGAGATTAAGTGAGCAGTTCTTC.

This clonotype occurred many times. Written as DNA, the CDR3 is TGCAGCGTTGATCTGGACAGGACCAACACTGAAGCTTTCTTT. Residues: CSVDLDRTNTEAFF. The chain carries TRBV29-1 and TRBJ1-1, with 7 positions matching TRBD1. The J segment lost 2 bases and the V segment lost 3 bases, leaving 6 bases of the junction unmatched. Germline CDR1 and CDR2: SQVTM and ANQGSEA. This CDR3 has 14 amino acids. The variable domain in full, completed from reference TRBV29-1 and TRBJ1-1, reads SAVISQKPSRDICQRGTSLTIQCQVDSQVTMMFWYRQQPGQSLTLIATANQGSEATYESGFVIDKFPISRPNLTFSTLTVSNMSPEDSSIYLCSVDLDRTNTEAFFGQGTRLTVV.

This sequence joins TRBV7-2 and TRBJ1-1; D is possibly TRBD1 (5 bases). The CDR3 is 15 residues long. The V end was cut by 2 bases, the J end by 5 bases, with 15 bases between. Germline values: CDR1 SGHTA, CDR2 FQGNSA. In DNA form, the CDR3 reads TGTGCCAGCAGCTTATTGGGCGGGAAGGGGACTGAAGCTTTCTTT. Its translation: CASSLLGGKGTEAFF.

This clonotype came up many times. The chain recombines TRBV3-1 with TRBJ1-4, with D possibly TRBD1 on 6 matching bases. CDR3 length: 13 residues. V shed 8 bases and J shed 6 bases, with 13 bases lying between them. Per germline, CDR1 LGHDT and CDR2 YNNKEL (reference sequence). The CDR3 reads CASRTGRHEKLFF. The CDR3 DNA sequence: TGTGCCAGCCGAACAGGGCGACATGAAAAACTGTTTTTT.

The V gene is TRBV20-1, the J gene TRBJ1-3; TRBD1 might be the D (5 bases). CDR3 length: 14 residues. The V gene lost 0 bases and the J gene lost 2 bases, with 8 bases spanning the gap. Germline V gene lookup returns CDR1 DFQATT and CDR2 SNEGSKA (reference sequence). The CDR3 spells CSARDFRAGNTIYF. CDR3 bases: TGCAGTGCTAGAGATTTCAGGGCTGGAAACACCATATATTTT.

J is TRBJ1-5 and V is TRBV5-5; D might be TRBD1 (6 bases). Germline V CDR1 and CDR2: SGHKS, YYEKEE (reference sequence). This CDR3 has 16 amino acids. V gave up 1 base and J gave up 3 bases, with 14 bases separating them. The DNA of the CDR3 is TGTGCCAGCAGCTTGTACCTGACAGGTAACAATCAGCCCCAGCATTTT. Protein: CASSLYLTGNNQPQHF.

This clonotype was observed a handful of times. V usage is TRBV7-9 and J usage is TRBJ2-1; 7 bases are a match to TRBD2. Losses at the gene ends were 1 base for V and 5 bases for J; bases not matched to a gene: 5. Germline V CDR1 and CDR2: SEHNR, FQNEAQ (reference sequence). This CDR3 has 15 residues. The DNA of the CDR3 is TGTGCCAGCAGCTTAGGGTCTAGCGGAGACAATGAGCAGTTCTTC. Its translation is CASSLGSSGDNEQFF.

This clonotype was picked up many times. This chain joins TRBV5-1 and TRBJ2-2; 10 bases map to TRBD2. Germline CDR1 reads SGHRS; CDR2 reads YFSETQ. CDR3 length: 15 residues. After removal of 4 bases from V and 7 bases from J, the junction contained 7 bases not matched to a gene. The CDR3 DNA follows: TGCGCCAGCAGCAGTAGCGGGAGGAAGGACGGGGAGCTGTTTTTT. Encoded protein: CASSSSGRKDGELFF.

The J gene is TRBJ1-5, the V gene TRBV28; a possible D gene is TRBD1 (5 bases). The CDR3 has 16 amino acids. V lost 3 bases and J 2 bases, leaving 14 bases between the germline ends. CDR1 is MDHEN and CDR2 is SYDVKM in the germline V gene. CDR3 loop: CASSFLQPGGNQPQHF. The CDR3 nucleotides are TGTGCCAGCAGTTTTCTCCAACCGGGGGGCAATCAGCCCCAGCATTTT.

The chain couples TRBV7-2 to TRBJ1-1, with D possibly being TRBD1 (5 bases). The CDR3 runs 13 residues. V lost 4 bases to trimming and J lost 9 bases, with 15 bases between them. The germline gives CDR1 SGHTA, CDR2 FQGNSA. CDR3 nucleotide sequence: TGTGCCAGCAGCTCCCTCGGGGCCCTCAAAGCTTTCTTT. Translation: CASSSLGALKAFF.

This clonotype has a handful of counts. The rearrangement joins TRBV11-1 to TRBJ2-7; 14 bases fit TRBD2. CDR3 length: 18 amino acids. Trimming took 6 bases from V and 0 from J; bases not matched to a gene: 10. CDR1 SGHAT and CDR2 FQDESV come from the germline V gene (reference sequence). The CDR3 sequence is CASSSGGGTSGSSYEQYF. CDR3 bases: TGTGCCAGCAGTTCAGGCGGCGGGACTAGCGGGAGCTCCTACGAGCAGTACTTC. Full variable domain (missing parts from reference TRBV11-1 and TRBJ2-7): EAEVAQSPRYKITEKSQAVAFWCDPISGHATLYWYRQILGQGPELLVQFQDESVVDDSQLPKDRFSAERLKGVDSTLKIQPAELGDSAMYLCASSSGGGTSGSSYEQYFGPGTRLTVT.

The chain links TRBV5-5 to TRBJ2-1, with 10 positions matching TRBD1. V lost 2 bases and J lost 8; bases outside the gene matches: 7. This CDR3 has 15 amino acids. The germline CDR1 and CDR2 sequences are SGHKS and YYEKEE (reference sequence). CDR3: CASSLVGTGADEQFF. For the CDR3, the DNA is TGTGCCAGCAGCTTAGTTGGGACAGGGGCCGATGAGCAGTTCTTC. Looking up the rest from reference TRBV5-5 and TRBJ2-1 gives the full variable domain: DAGVTQSPTHLIKTRGQQVTLRCSPISGHKSVSWYQQVLGQGPQFIFQYYEKEERGRGNFPDRFSARQFPNYSSELNVNALLLGDSALYLCASSLVGTGADEQFFGPGTRLTVL.

This clonotype was detected only a few times. The J gene is TRBJ2-1, the V gene TRBV7-2; 9 positions match TRBD1. V gave up 8 bases and J gave up 8 bases; unmatched junction bases: 1. Germline lookup yields CDR1 SGHTA and CDR2 FQGNSA. The CDR3 consists of 11 residues. CDR3 sequence: CASGQGYEQFF. The CDR3 nucleotides read TGTGCCAGCGGACAGGGGTATGAGCAGTTCTTC.

This clonotype was observed at least ten times. The chain recombines TRBV7-2 with TRBJ2-7; 7 positions agree with TRBD2. Unmatched junction bases numbered 5, after V lost 5 bases and J lost 4 bases. Looked up from germline, CDR1 is SGHTA and CDR2 is FQGNSA. The CDR3 runs to 13 residues. The chain's CDR3 is CASSPWEGYEQYF. CDR3 bases: TGTGCCAGCAGCCCCTGGGAGGGGTACGAGCAGTACTTC. The full variable domain, rest sourced from reference TRBV7-2 and TRBJ2-7, is GAGVSQSPSNKVTEKGKDVELRCDPISGHTALYWYRQSLGQGLEFLIYFQGNSAPDKSGLPSDRFSAERTGGSVSTLTIQRTQQEDSAVYLCASSPWEGYEQYFGPGTRLTVT.

As concerns this clonotype: One end of the junction does not line up with germline, which may come from a read error. V usage is TRBV11-2 and J usage is TRBJ1-4, with TRBD1 matching 7 bases. Germline V gives CDR1 SGHAT, CDR2 FQNNGV. The CDR3 length is 17 residues. CDR3 loop: CASSAGRGPTTNERLFF. CDR3 sequence (DNA): TGTGCCAGCAGCGCAGGGAGGGGGCCAACAACTAATGAAAGACTGTTTTTT.

This sequence joins TRBV5-1 and TRBJ1-5, with TRBD1 as a possible D gene (6 bases). Trimming pared 0 bases from V and 5 bases from J, leaving 9 bases between. CDR3 length equals 14 residues. Germline CDR1 is SGHRS and CDR2 is YFSETQ. The CDR3 DNA follows: TGCGCCAGCAGCTTGGGGACAGAGGATCAGCCCCAGCATTTT. Encoded protein: CASSLGTEDQPQHF. The full variable domain, in which reference TRBV5-1 and TRBJ1-5 provide the parts outside the CDR3, is KAGVTQTPRYLIKTRGQQVTLSCSPISGHRSVSWYQQTPGQGLQFLFEYFSETQRNKGNFPGRFSGRQFSNSRSEMNVSTLELGDSALYLCASSLGTEDQPQHFGDGTRLSIL.